This record concerns one T cell receptor (beta chain) sequence. As yet, its antigen is unknown. Germline CDR1 reads KGHSH; CDR2 reads LQKENI. The length of the CDR3 is 17 residues. V was cut by 3 bases and J by 5 bases, with 20 bases left in between. This specimen comes from a study of cytomegalovirus exposure and HLA in healthy donors. About the research overall: Tens of millions of unique TCRs from HLA-typed donors were held in an early release of data. The study, taken as a whole, reports: The authors listed some 160 TCR beta chains as cytomegalovirus-associated. As a later analysis showed, a missense DCLRE1C variant was linked to trimming of TCR beta V- and J-genes. Common viral pathogens were later found to be apparently linked to several of the most significant clusters.

PCR involved 60 Vbeta and 13 Jbeta primers. The method was immunoSEQ multiplex PCR; TCRdb's version includes in-frame clones alone and lacks a portion of them. The table shows some 100,000 clones, with approximately 81% occurring only once. The gene calls are TRBV18 and TRBJ2-1, with TRBD2 as a possible D gene (7 bases). The receptor was derived from a female donor in good health and CMV-seropositive. Material: PBMCs. The CDR3 is CASSPIGTLGLNNEQFF. For the CDR3, the DNA is TGTGCCAGCTCACCGATCGGGACACTGGGACTAAACAATGAGCAGTTCTTC. Full variable domain (missing parts from reference TRBV18 and TRBJ2-1): NAGVMQNPRHLVRRRGQEARLRCSPMKGHSHVYWYRQLPEEGLKFMVYLQKENIIDESGMPKERFSAEFPKEGPSILRIQQVVRGDSAAYFCASSPIGTLGLNNEQFFGPGTRLTVL.